This T cell receptor (beta chain) was documented in a study of T cell repertoires in cytomegalovirus infection. The junction had 11 bases not matched to a gene; V was cut back by 7 bases and J by 4 bases. Germline V lookup: CDR1 SGHTA, CDR2 FQGNSA. The CDR3 is 16 residues long. This clonotype was seen repeatedly, ten times or more. Its antigen is undetermined. One entry per CDR3 protein results from TCRdb running MiXCR on the reads. Found here are roughly 500,000 distinct CDR3 sequences, 25% to 35% of them singletons; the top ten hold 17%. The chain has TRBV7-2 and TRBJ2-3, with 10 bases fitting TRBD2. This TCR was sampled from a human donor in good health (CMV status not recorded). Some clones in this sample may be carry-over from other donors' samples. The sequencing used cultured PBMCs, collected from culture after CMV antigen stimulation. CDR3: CASTLSSGRASDTQYF. The CDR3 nucleotides are TGTGCCAGCACCCTCTCGAGCGGGAGGGCCTCAGATACGCAGTATTTT.